These 21 T cell receptor beta chains were sequenced from one sample in a study of T cells expressing NK-cell markers (dated by TCRdb to about 2020). Libraries were constructed by 5' RACE. The run used an Illumina HiSeq 2000. TCRdb reprocessed the reads; each CDR3 protein sequence makes one entry, and DNA is unavailable. This sample's table carries thousands of distinct CDR3 sequences. About 55% of the sample is taken by the ten largest. Sequencing was carried out using blood T cells: a sorted CD56 or NKG2C T cell subset, CD4+ or CD8+ T cells, or bulk PBMC T cells (not recorded which). These receptor sequences come from a man aged 18-30 years in good health. Donor details come from another sample of the same person, matched by shared clones.

V and J are TRBV12-3 or TRBV12-4 and TRBJ1-2; TCRdb indicates TRBD1, and absent DNA this call remains unverified. This CDR3 has 12 amino acids. The CDR3: CASNQGGYGYTF.

V usage is TRBV2 and J usage is TRBJ2-7; TCRdb indicates TRBD1, and absent DNA this call remains unverified. The germline CDR1 and CDR2 sequences are SNHLY and FYNNEI. This CDR3 contains 14 residues. The chain's CDR3 is CASSERQGVYEQYF.

The chain combines TRBV7-9 with TRBJ2-1; the TCRdb call, TRBD1, lacks DNA for checking. CDR3 length equals 12 residues. In germline, CDR1 is SEHNR, CDR2 FQNEAQ (reference sequence). The CDR3 here is CASSFEGGSLFF.

V and J are TRBV28 and TRBJ1-5. Germline CDR1 is MDHEN and CDR2 is SYDVKM. The CDR3 spans 12 residues. CDR3 region: CASREGHQPQHF.

This rearrangement joins TRBV6-1 to TRBJ1-5. This CDR3 comprises 15 residues. Germline V lookup: CDR1 MNHNS, CDR2 SASEGT. CDR3 sequence: CASSEEGSGNQPQHF.

The rearrangement uses TRBV6-2 or TRBV6-3 and TRBJ2-1; there is no DNA to check the TCRdb D call of TRBD1. This CDR3 comprises 15 residues. Per the germline V gene, CDR1 is MNHEY and CDR2 is SVGEGT. CDR3 sequence reads: CAARGPLGPRNEQFF.

The chain carries TRBV19 and TRBJ1-1; the D call from TCRdb, TRBD1, cannot be confirmed without DNA. The CDR3 runs 15 residues. Germline CDR1 LNHDA, CDR2 SQIVND (reference sequence). The CDR3 loop reads CASSLKDRDNTEAFF.

The genes are TRBV6-2 or TRBV6-3 and TRBJ2-6; the D call of TRBD2 rests on TCRdb alone, since no DNA is present to check it. CDR3 length equals 20 residues. In germline, CDR1 is MNHEY, CDR2 SVGEGT. CDR3 sequence reads: CASRPPGLAGGPSGANVLTF.

The V gene is TRBV24-1, the J gene TRBJ2-1; with no DNA, the TCRdb D assignment of TRBD1 cannot be verified. The CDR3 is 14 residues long. Looked up from germline, CDR1 is KGHDR and CDR2 is SFDVKD. The CDR3 loop reads CATRGQGESNEQFF.

The chain carries TRBV6-4 and TRBJ2-1; TCRdb's assignment of TRBD1 cannot be checked, as there is no DNA. Looked up from germline, CDR1 is MRHNA and CDR2 is SNTAGT. This CDR3 comprises 13 residues. The CDR3 loop reads CASSAGGYNEQFF.

The chain recombines TRBV7-9 with TRBJ2-3. The CDR3 is 11 residues long. The germline V gene has CDR1 SEHNR and CDR2 FQNEAQ (reference sequence). The CDR3 here is CASSLDDTQYF. Complete variable domain (other parts from reference TRBV7-9 and TRBJ2-3): DTGVSQNPRHKITKRGQNVTFRCDPISEHNRLYWYRQTLGQGPEFLTYFQNEAQLEKSRLLSDRFSAERPKGSFSTLEIQRTEQGDSAMYLCASSLDDTQYFGPGTRLTVL.

V usage is TRBV20-1 and J usage is TRBJ2-5; the D call of TRBD1 rests on TCRdb alone, since no DNA is present to check it. Germline assignment: CDR1 DFQATT and CDR2 SNEGSKA (reference sequence). This CDR3 is 16 amino acids long. The CDR3 spells CSARDLGSWGRETQYF.

The chain employs TRBV6-2 or TRBV6-3 and TRBJ2-1. Germline lookup yields CDR1 MNHEY and CDR2 SVGEGT. CDR3 length: 15 amino acids. The CDR3 spells CASSYVTGLADEQFF.

The rearrangement joins TRBV20-1 to TRBJ1-1; TCRdb's assignment of TRBD1 cannot be checked, as there is no DNA. CDR3 length: 14 amino acids. Germline values: CDR1 DFQATT, CDR2 SNEGSKA (reference sequence). The CDR3 loop is CSPRRGQMNTEAFF.

By frequency, this clonotype registers medium-sized. V usage is TRBV24-1 and J usage is TRBJ1-1; lacking DNA, the TRBD1 call made by TCRdb goes unchecked. This CDR3 region has 11 residues. Germline CDR1 is KGHDR and CDR2 is SFDVKD. This chain's CDR3 is CATSVGAEAFF.

The chain uses TRBV24-1 and TRBJ1-5. CDR3 size: 12 residues. Germline values: CDR1 KGHDR, CDR2 SFDVKD. The CDR3 region is CATSEYDQPQHF.

The chain is built from TRBV11-2 and TRBJ1-2; absent DNA, TCRdb's TRBD1 call cannot be checked. Looked up from germline, CDR1 is SGHAT and CDR2 is FQNNGV. The CDR3 is made up of 15 amino acids. The CDR3 loop is CASSLDPTGVYGYTF.

In terms of frequency, this clonotype is large (0.1 to 1%). V and J are TRBV28 and TRBJ2-6. This CDR3 is 17 amino acids long. From germline, CDR1 is MDHEN and CDR2 SYDVKM. CDR3 sequence reads: CASSGSHTASGANVLTF.

J is TRBJ2-1 and V is TRBV19; TCRdb returns TRBD2, unconfirmable since there is no DNA. This CDR3 spans 14 amino acids. Germline loops: CDR1 LNHDA, CDR2 SQIVND (reference sequence). The CDR3 here is CASQSGRDAAEQFF.

This sequence joins TRBV6-1 and TRBJ2-7; the TCRdb call, TRBD1, lacks DNA for checking. In germline, CDR1 is MNHNS, CDR2 SASEGT. The CDR3 extends over 14 amino acids. This chain's CDR3 is CASGTGSNPYEQYF.

The V gene is TRBV18, the J gene TRBJ1-1; lacking DNA, the TRBD1 call made by TCRdb goes unchecked. Germline CDR1 is KGHSH and CDR2 is LQKENI. The CDR3 is 21 amino acids. CDR3 protein: CASSPLLLRGGVGEMNTEAFF.